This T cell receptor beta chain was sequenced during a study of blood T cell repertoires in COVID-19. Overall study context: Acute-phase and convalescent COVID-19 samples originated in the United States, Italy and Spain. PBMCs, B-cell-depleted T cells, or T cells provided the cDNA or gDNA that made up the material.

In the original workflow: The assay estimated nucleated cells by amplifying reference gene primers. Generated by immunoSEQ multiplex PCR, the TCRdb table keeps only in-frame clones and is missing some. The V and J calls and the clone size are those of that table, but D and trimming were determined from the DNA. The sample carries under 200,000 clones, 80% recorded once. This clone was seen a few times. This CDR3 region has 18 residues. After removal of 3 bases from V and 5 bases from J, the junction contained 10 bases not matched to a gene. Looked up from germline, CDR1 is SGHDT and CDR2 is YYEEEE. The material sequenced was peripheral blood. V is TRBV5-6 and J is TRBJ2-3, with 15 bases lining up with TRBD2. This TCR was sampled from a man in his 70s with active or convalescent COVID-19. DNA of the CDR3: TGTGCCAGCAGCTCACCTGCCCGGGGACTAGCGGGAGGAGATACGCAGTATTTT. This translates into CASSSPARGLAGGDTQYF.